These 23 T cell receptor beta chains were all obtained from the same sample, sequenced in a study of neurological immune-mediated disorders. One entry per CDR3 protein, called by TCRdb with MiXCR from the 5' RACE reads. This sample has 30,000 to 45,000 distinct CDR3 sequences, with more than 9% found just once. Material: CD4+ T cells from blood. The receptors here all came from a woman aged 25 to 39 with HTLV-1-associated myelopathy (HAM/TSP).

This clonotype was observed a few times. In DNA form, the CDR3 reads TGCAGTGCTAGACAGGGGACTAATGAAAAACTGTTTTTT. Translated: CSARQGTNEKLFF. This sequence joins TRBV20-1 and TRBJ1-4; TRBD1 might be the D (6 bases). Germline assignment: CDR1 DFQATT and CDR2 SNEGSKA (reference sequence). Trimming stripped 2 bases from V and 2 bases from J, with 6 bases between. This CDR3 has 13 residues.

Note on this clonotype: A much larger clone lies one base from this, so it may be a read error. The chain links TRBV5-1 to TRBJ2-4; the D gene is possibly TRBD2 (5 bases). Germline CDR1 SGHRS, CDR2 YFSETQ. CDR3 length: 15 amino acids. Here the CDR3 reads CASSLLGLAKNIKYF. The CDR3 DNA follows: TGCGCCAGCAGCTTATTGGGCCTAGCCAAAAACATTAAGTACTTC.

This clonotype has at least ten counts. The chain recombines TRBV5-1 with TRBJ1-2; D not resolved. The CDR3 totals 13 residues. V lost 4 bases and J 5 bases, leaving 12 bases between the germline ends. Germline V CDR1 and CDR2: SGHRS, YFSETQ. The CDR3 coding sequence is TGCGCCAGCAGCCCCCCCACACCTTATGGCTACACCTTC. This gives the protein CASSPPTPYGYTF.

This clonotype was seen at least ten times. A read error is possible here, since a much larger clone lies one base away. This chain links TRBV20-1 with TRBJ2-7; 11 nucleotides align to TRBD2. The germline gives CDR1 DFQATT, CDR2 SNEGSKA (reference sequence). CDR3 length: 15 amino acids. The CDR3 protein is CSVRQLAGGSNEQYF. The CDR3 DNA reads as TGCAGTGTTAGACAGCTAGCGGGGGGTTCTAACGAGCAGTACTTC.

This clonotype came up many times. V usage is TRBV29-1 and J usage is TRBJ2-2, with unresolved D. Trimming took 7 bases from V and 7 from J, leaving 13 bases between them. CDR3 size: 12 residues. Looked up from germline, CDR1 is SQVTM and CDR2 is ANQGSEA. The CDR3 spells CSGRVGIGELFF. The CDR3, as DNA: TGCAGCGGCCGAGTGGGAATCGGGGAGCTGTTTTTT.

Within the sample, this clonotype is medium-sized. The chain uses TRBV20-1 and TRBJ2-3; 12 nucleotides align to TRBD2. The CDR3 runs 19 residues. Germline CDR1 and CDR2: DFQATT and SNEGSKA (reference sequence). The trim removed 0 bases at V and 1 base at J, leaving 11 bases unmatched. The CDR3 bases are TGCAGTGCTAGAGATAGGAGGACTAGCGGGGCACGGGGCACAGATACGCAGTATTTT. Its translation is CSARDRRTSGARGTDTQYF.

The genes are TRBV7-2 and TRBJ2-6; possibly TRBD1 for D (5 bases). Germline V gene sequence: CDR1 SGHTA, CDR2 FQGNSA. The length of the CDR3 is 15 residues. Trimming shortened V by 5 bases and J by 2 bases, and 10 bases separated the two germline ends. CDR3 sequence: CASSPQGAGANVLTF. For the CDR3, the DNA is TGTGCCAGCAGCCCCCAAGGGGCTGGGGCCAACGTCCTGACTTTC.

With regard to this clonotype: A much larger clone sits a single nucleotide away, making a read error possible. The rearrangement uses TRBV7-2 and TRBJ2-2; the D gene is possibly TRBD2 (5 bases). Germline V gene sequence: CDR1 SGHTA, CDR2 FQGNSA. This CDR3 spans 15 amino acids. CDR3 coding DNA: TGTGCCAGCAGCGCCCGAGGGCCGAACACCGGGGAGATGTTTTTT. Protein product: CASSARGPNTGEMFF.

Ten or more counts support this clonotype. The rearrangement uses TRBV6-5 and TRBJ2-7, with TRBD1 identical over 11 bases. Germline V gene sequence: CDR1 MNHEY, CDR2 SVGAGI. Germline trimming cut 9 bases from V and 0 bases from J; bases unmatched to any gene: 13. The CDR3 runs to 17 residues. CDR3 DNA sequence: TGTGCCAGTCGTCGAGGGACAGGGGGGGTCAGCTCCTACGAGCAGTACTTC. Amino acid sequence: CASRRGTGGVSSYEQYF.

Many counts were recorded for this clonotype. The rearrangement joins TRBV5-1 to TRBJ2-3, with D tentatively TRBD2 (7 bases). CDR1 SGHRS and CDR2 YFSETQ come from the germline V gene. V was trimmed by 0 bases and J by 1 base, leaving 12 bases between them. The CDR3 spans 16 residues. CDR3 residues: CASSLGRGQGTDTQYF. The CDR3 DNA follows: TGCGCCAGCAGCTTGGGGCGGGGGCAGGGCACAGATACGCAGTATTTT.

This chain uses TRBV7-2 with TRBJ2-7; D remains ambiguous. The CDR3 is made up of 14 amino acids. CDR1 is SGHTA and CDR2 is FQGNSA in the germline V gene. Trimming left V 4 bases short and J 7 bases short, with 17 bases between. This CDR3 is CASSSSPGAWEQYF. The DNA of the CDR3 is TGTGCCAGCAGCTCCTCACCTGGTGCGTGGGAGCAGTACTTC.

This clonotype was observed at least ten times. This rearrangement joins TRBV11-2 to TRBJ1-2; a weak D match, TRBD1 (5 bases). CDR3 length equals 15 residues. Germline V gene lookup returns CDR1 SGHAT and CDR2 FQNNGV. The V gene lost 1 base and the J gene lost 4 bases, with 13 bases spanning the gap. The chain's CDR3 is CASSLGQGGSYGYTF. For the CDR3, the DNA is TGTGCCAGCAGCTTAGGCCAGGGCGGTAGCTATGGCTACACCTTC. The whole variable domain, filled in from reference TRBV11-2 and TRBJ1-2, reads EAGVAQSPRYKIIEKRQSVAFWCNPISGHATLYWYQQILGQGPKLLIQFQNNGVVDDSQLPKDRFSAERLKGVDSTLKIQPAKLEDSAVYLCASSLGQGGSYGYTFGSGTRLTVV.

This clonotype was picked up many times. The rearrangement links TRBV18 to TRBJ2-7; TRBD1 matches 12 bases. CDR1 is KGHSH, CDR2 LQKENI, per germline. This CDR3 contains 15 residues. J was trimmed by 7 bases and V by 3 bases; bases with no gene match: 7. CDR3 sequence (DNA): TGTGCCAGCTCACCTACCGGGACAGGGGGCTTTGAGCAGTACTTC. This gives the protein CASSPTGTGGFEQYF.

The sample holds many counts of this clonotype. This sequence joins TRBV7-2 and TRBJ1-3; 12 bases agree with TRBD1. Germline V gene data show CDR1 as SGHTA and CDR2 as FQGNSA. Unmatched junction bases numbered 6, after V lost 6 bases and J lost 3 bases. This CDR3 is 16 amino acids long. The CDR3 loop is CASRVGQGAFGNTIYF. The DNA of the CDR3 is TGTGCCAGCAGAGTGGGACAGGGGGCTTTTGGAAACACCATATATTTT.

This clonotype was seen repeatedly, ten times or more. The gene calls are TRBV3-1 and TRBJ1-5, with D maybe TRBD1 (5 bases). The germline V and J ends were trimmed by 4 bases and 6 bases, with 10 bases remaining between them. CDR1 and CDR2 from the germline V gene are LGHDT and YNNKEL (reference sequence). The CDR3 consists of 13 residues. The CDR3 DNA reads as TGTGCCAGCAGCCCCCTCGGGGGTCAGCCCCAGCATTTT. Encoded protein: CASSPLGGQPQHF.

This clonotype has ten or more counts. This chain links TRBV7-8 with TRBJ2-1; the match to TRBD2 covers 10 bases. CDR1 SGHVS and CDR2 FQNEAQ come from the germline V gene. The V and J ends lost 5 bases and 8 bases, in that order; junction bases with no gene match: 6. CDR3 size: 14 residues. The CDR3 spells CASSASGGVDEQFF. CDR3 DNA sequence: TGTGCCAGCAGCGCGAGCGGGGGGGTGGATGAGCAGTTCTTC.

This clonotype was seen many times. V gene TRBV20-1 combines with J gene TRBJ2-7; D unclear. Trimming took 1 base from V and 0 from J, leaving 10 bases between them. CDR1 DFQATT and CDR2 SNEGSKA come from the germline V gene (reference sequence). CDR3 length equals 14 residues. CDR3 in DNA: TGCAGTGCTAGAGCGCTGCAGGCCTCCTACGAGCAGTACTTC. The encoded protein is CSARALQASYEQYF.

This clonotype has at least ten counts. The chain joins TRBV20-1 to TRBJ1-2; unclear D gene. With 1 base removed from V and 4 bases from J, the gap between germline ends came to 13 bases. This CDR3 has 14 residues. Germline CDR1 DFQATT, CDR2 SNEGSKA (reference sequence). As DNA, the CDR3 is TGCAGTGCTAGAGGTAACGGGCTCGGCTATGGCTACACCTTC. Translated, it gives CSARGNGLGYGYTF.

This clonotype was counted at least ten times. V gene TRBV7-9 combines with J gene TRBJ1-1; D is undetermined. This CDR3 is built from 15 residues. Germline assignment: CDR1 SEHNR and CDR2 FQNEAQ (reference sequence). With 5 bases removed from V and 0 bases from J, the gap between germline ends came to 13 bases. The CDR3 nucleotides read TGTGCCAGCAGCCTAGGGTTGAACATGAACACTGAAGCTTTCTTT. Translation: CASSLGLNMNTEAFF. The entire variable domain, with the rest obtained from reference TRBV7-9 and TRBJ1-1, is as follows: DTGVSQNPRHKITKRGQNVTFRCDPISEHNRLYWYRQTLGQGPEFLTYFQNEAQLEKSRLLSDRFSAERPKGSFSTLEIQRTEQGDSAMYLCASSLGLNMNTEAFFGQGTRLTVV.

This clonotype appeared many times. V gene TRBV5-1 combines with J gene TRBJ1-1; 8 positions agree with TRBD1. The CDR3 length is 15 residues. The germline V gene has CDR1 SGHRS and CDR2 YFSETQ. V dropped 7 bases and J dropped 0; count of bases not matched to a gene: 8. The CDR3 coding sequence is TGCGCCAGCGACTCCGGACAGGGATTGAACACTGAAGCTTTCTTT. As protein: CASDSGQGLNTEAFF. The whole variable domain, remainder taken from reference TRBV5-1 and TRBJ1-1, is KAGVTQTPRYLIKTRGQQVTLSCSPISGHRSVSWYQQTPGQGLQFLFEYFSETQRNKGNFPGRFSGRQFSNSRSEMNVSTLELGDSALYLCASDSGQGLNTEAFFGQGTRLTVV.

This clonotype has at least ten counts. CDR3 sequence (DNA): TGTGCCAGCAGCCGAAGAGCGGGGGTGACAGATACGCAGTATTTT. Protein product: CASSRRAGVTDTQYF. The rearrangement joins TRBV3-1 to TRBJ2-3, with TRBD2 matching 8 bases. Germline trimming cut 4 bases from V and 3 bases from J; bases unmatched to any gene: 6. Germline CDR1 reads LGHDT; CDR2 reads YNNKEL (reference sequence). The length of the CDR3 is 15 residues.

This clonotype showed up many times. V gene TRBV5-1 combines with J gene TRBJ2-7; 7 nucleotides align to TRBD1. The CDR3 covers 14 residues. The junction had 4 bases not matched to a gene; V was cut back by 2 bases and J by 2 bases. Germline loops: CDR1 SGHRS, CDR2 YFSETQ. CDR3 sequence reads: CASSFLQGAYEQYF. As DNA, the CDR3 is TGCGCCAGCAGCTTTTTGCAGGGGGCCTACGAGCAGTACTTC.

This clonotype came up many times. The rearrangement links TRBV6-1 to TRBJ1-4; D gene uncertain. The CDR3 sequence is 14 residues long. Trimming cost V 4 bases and J 7 bases, with 13 bases left between them. Looked up from germline, CDR1 is MNHNS and CDR2 is SASEGT. In DNA, the CDR3 is TGTGCCAGCAGTGCGACGGAGAAGACTGAAAAACTGTTTTTT. Protein sequence: CASSATEKTEKLFF.